One sample yielded the 17 T cell receptor beta chains listed below, sequenced in a study of blood T cell repertoires in COVID-19. Only in-frame clones appear in the TCRdb table, and some are missing; sequencing was by immunoSEQ multiplex PCR. Among about 220,000 clones listed, about 85% were seen once. The sample taken for sequencing was peripheral blood. The receptors were gathered from a man aged 25-45 years with active or convalescent COVID-19.

The chain carries TRBV6-5 and TRBJ2-1; D is undetermined. Germline values: CDR1 MNHEY, CDR2 SVGAGI. Trimming stripped 6 bases from V and 7 bases from J, with 7 bases between. The CDR3 totals 11 residues. The CDR3, as DNA: TGTGCCAGCAGCCCAGGTAATGAGCAGTTCTTC. Its translation is CASSPGNEQFF.

The chain links TRBV6-1 to TRBJ2-3; 14 bases map to TRBD2. CDR1 is MNHNS, CDR2 SASEGT, per germline. The CDR3 spans 19 residues. J was trimmed by 3 bases and V by 4 bases; bases with no gene match: 12. The CDR3 DNA is TGTGCCAGCAGTGGCCTCCTGACTAGCGGGAGGGCCTGGACAGATACGCAGTATTTT. This encodes CASSGLLTSGRAWTDTQYF.

The chain is built from TRBV5-1 and TRBJ1-4; D gene uncertain. Germline CDR1 reads SGHRS; CDR2 reads YFSETQ. The CDR3 is 15 amino acids. V was pared by 1 base and J by 11 bases, with 18 bases between. The CDR3 spells CASSLTWYLSGKLFF. The CDR3 coding sequence is TGCGCCAGCAGCTTGACTTGGTACCTGAGCGGGAAACTGTTTTTT.

V usage is TRBV30 and J usage is TRBJ2-6; D ambiguous. V was shortened by 4 bases and J by 3 bases, with 10 bases between the two germline ends. Germline V gives CDR1 GTSNPN, CDR2 SVGIG (reference sequence). The CDR3 is made up of 14 amino acids. Written as DNA, the CDR3 is TGTGCCTGGATTTTGGCCGATGGGGCCAACGTCCTGACTTTC. As protein: CAWILADGANVLTF.

The CDR3 region is CASSYDRYFTEAFF. As DNA, the CDR3 is TGTGCCAGCAGTTATGACAGATATTTTACTGAAGCTTTCTTT. The J gene is TRBJ1-1, the V gene TRBV6-5; D is perhaps TRBD1 (5 bases). The germline V gene has CDR1 MNHEY and CDR2 SVGAGI. Trimming took 3 bases from V and 5 from J, leaving 13 bases between them. CDR3 length equals 14 residues.

The rearrangement joins TRBV9 to TRBJ1-5; possibly TRBD1 for D (6 bases). V was pared by 4 bases and J by 7 bases, with 15 bases between. The CDR3 loop spans 14 amino acids. Germline V gene lookup returns CDR1 SGDLS and CDR2 YYNGEE. CDR3 DNA: TGTGCCAGCAGCATCCCTACAGGGTACCAGCCCCAGCATTTT. Its translation is CASSIPTGYQPQHF.

Only one count was recorded for this clone. The V and J genes are TRBV19 and TRBJ2-7; TRBD2 aligns across 11 bases. Germline CDR1 is LNHDA and CDR2 is SQIVND (reference sequence). CDR3 length: 16 amino acids. The V segment lost 4 bases and the J segment 7 bases; nucleotides outside the gene matches: 12. In DNA form, the CDR3 reads TGTGCCAGTAGTAGCCTAGCGGGAGGACGACGTAGAGAGCAGTACTTC. It encodes CASSSLAGGRRREQYF.

V usage is TRBV9 and J usage is TRBJ1-2; D is possibly TRBD1 (5 bases). This CDR3 is 16 amino acids long. Per germline, CDR1 SGDLS and CDR2 YYNGEE. V was cut by 6 bases and J by 5 bases, with 23 bases left in between. CDR3 sequence reads: CASTPFSEATVYGYTF. The CDR3 DNA is TGTGCCAGCACACCCTTTTCAGAGGCGACAGTTTATGGCTACACCTTC.

The count of this clone is one. This chain uses TRBV7-6 with TRBJ2-7, with TRBD2 matching over 11 bases. Germline CDR1 reads SGHVS; CDR2 reads FNYEAQ. Trimming removed 1 base from V and 4 bases from J; junction bases left unmatched: 12. This CDR3 contains 18 residues. Here the CDR3 DNA reads TGTGCCAGCAGCTTAGTCTCTAGCGGGGGGATCCTCATTTACGAGCAGTACTTC. It translates to CASSLVSSGGILIYEQYF.

This chain joins TRBV11-2 and TRBJ2-6; TRBD2 matches at 8 bases. The CDR3 sequence is 15 residues long. CDR1 and CDR2 (germline): SGHAT, FQNNGV. J was trimmed by 2 bases and V by 5 bases; bases with no gene match: 2. DNA for the CDR3: TGTGCCAGCAGCCGCGGGGGGCCTGGGGCCAACGTCCTGACTTTC. It codes for CASSRGGPGANVLTF.

V and J are TRBV4-1 and TRBJ2-1; 7 nucleotides agree with TRBD2. The germline gives CDR1 MGHRA, CDR2 YSYEKL. V was pared by 1 base and J by 1 base, with 7 bases of the junction left unmatched. This CDR3 contains 17 residues. CDR3 in amino acids: CASSQVPAGLSYNEQFF. The CDR3 DNA reads as TGCGCCAGCAGCCAAGTCCCAGCGGGGTTGTCCTACAATGAGCAGTTCTTC.

The chain couples TRBV27 to TRBJ2-1; TRBD2 aligns across 10 bases. The germline CDR1 and CDR2 sequences are MNHEY and SMNVEV (reference sequence). With V trimmed by 10 bases and J by 0 bases, 12 bases remained unmatched. The CDR3 loop spans 17 amino acids. In DNA, the CDR3 is TGTGCCACCGGAGCGGGGGGGCCCCCCAGCTCCTACAATGAGCAGTTCTTC. It encodes CATGAGGPPSSYNEQFF.

The chain carries TRBV6-5 and TRBJ2-7; 9 positions match TRBD1. The CDR3 consists of 13 residues. With 9 bases clipped from V and 4 bases from J, the junction kept 7 bases outside the gene matches. The germline gives CDR1 MNHEY, CDR2 SVGAGI. The CDR3 reads CASIDRGGYEQYF. CDR3 bases: TGTGCCAGTATTGACAGGGGGGGATACGAGCAGTACTTC.

This clone has only one observation. Other DNA sequences in this specimen translate into the identical CDR3. The chain is built from TRBV6-2 or TRBV6-3 and TRBJ2-7; 7 bases match TRBD1. CDR3 length equals 15 residues. V gave up 4 bases and J gave up 3 bases; unmatched junction bases: 9. The germline V gene has CDR1 MNHEY and CDR2 SVGEGT. The CDR3, as DNA: TGTGCCAGCAGTTCAGGGGCGTCAGGGGGCTACGAGCAGTACTTC. Translation gives CASSSGASGGYEQYF.

The chain joins TRBV4-1 to TRBJ2-2; TRBD2 matches 11 bases. Trimming cost V 0 bases and J 0 bases; bases outside gene matches: 6. Germline-derived CDR1 and CDR2 are MGHRA and YSYEKL. The CDR3 length is 19 residues. CDR3 DNA: TGCGCCAGCAGCCAAGAGGGACTAGCGGCCTTTTCGAACACCGGGGAGCTGTTTTTT. Translation gives CASSQEGLAAFSNTGELFF.

The chain joins TRBV28 to TRBJ2-1; tentative D call: TRBD1 (5 bases). V was pared by 0 bases and J by 6 bases, with 15 bases between. The CDR3 loop spans 16 amino acids. Germline loops: CDR1 MDHEN, CDR2 SYDVKM. The CDR3, as DNA: TGTGCCAGCAGTTTATGGGGGCAGGACATATTCAATGAGCAGTTCTTC. Its protein product is CASSLWGQDIFNEQFF.

This CDR3 reads CASSVNRDRGSHYGYTF. As DNA, the CDR3 is TGTGCCAGCAGCGTCAACCGGGACAGGGGGTCCCACTATGGCTACACCTTC. The rearrangement joins TRBV5-8 to TRBJ1-2; the match to TRBD1 covers 11 bases. The V gene's germline CDR1 is SGHTS and CDR2 YDEGEE. V shed 4 bases, J shed 3 bases, and the junction held 11 bases outside the gene matches. The CDR3 is made up of 17 amino acids.